The rows below give T cell receptor beta chains drawn from one sample of a study of T cells in Graves' hyperthyroidism and ophthalmopathy. TCRdb reprocessed the multiplex PCR reads via MiXCR and lists one record per CDR3 protein. This sample has approximately 300,000 distinct CDR3 sequences, with roughly a fifth found just once. The sequenced material came from blood. The origin of the receptors is a man over 45 with Graves' ophthalmopathy. CDR3s include the opening cysteine and the closing phenylalanine or tryptophan. A D gene is named only where the DNA matches it firmly. The size field is filled for only some rows; it gives once, few, many or a size class.

TRBV29-1	TRBJ2-5	.	.	CSVETSKETQYF	TGCAGCGTTGAAACTAGCAAAGAGACCCAGTACTTC
TRBV4-2	TRBJ2-7	.	few	CASSQDARGYEQYF	TGTGCCAGCAGCCAAGACGCCCGGGGCTACGAGCAGTACTTC
TRBV2	TRBJ1-4	.	many	CASSEATQAELFF	TGTGCCAGCAGTGAAGCGACCCAGGCGGAACTGTTTTTT
TRBV20-1	TRBJ2-1	.	many	CRCTSSSYNEQFF	TGCAGATGCACTTCGAGCTCCTACAATGAGCAGTTCTTC
TRBV18	TRBJ2-1	.	many	CASSPEQGRFNEQFF	TGTGCCAGCTCACCGGAGCAGGGGAGGTTTAATGAGCAGTTCTTC
TRBV27	TRBJ1-5	TRBD1	once	CASSFLSGGPNQPQHF	TGTGCCAGCAGTTTTCTCTCAGGGGGGCCAAATCAGCCCCAGCATTTT
TRBV2	TRBJ1-3	TRBD1	once	CASSTAGGNGNTIYF	TGTGCCAGCAGCACTGCAGGGGGCAATGGAAACACCATATATTTT
TRBV7-9	TRBJ2-7	TRBD1	many	CASSPDRGGEQYF	TGTGCCAGCAGCCCGGACAGGGGGGGGGAGCAGTACTTC
TRBV29-1	TRBJ1-1	.	.	CSVRNTEAFF	TGCAGCGTGCGAAACACTGAAGCTTTCTTT
TRBV5-8	TRBJ2-7	.	few	CASSFGRGPSYERYF	TGTGCCAGCAGCTTTGGGCGGGGGCCCTCCTACGAGCGGTACTTC
TRBV5-5	TRBJ1-1	TRBD1	.	CASSIQGQGNTEAFF	TGTGCCAGCAGCATACAAGGACAGGGAAATACTGAAGCTTTCTTT
TRBV11-2	TRBJ2-2	TRBD2	.	CASSLGGLAGRNTGELFF	TGTGCCAGCAGCTTAGGAGGCCTAGCGGGTCGGAACACCGGGGAGCTGTTTTTT
TRBV6-1	TRBJ1-5	TRBD1	.	CASSRRQGGGQPQHF	TGTGCCAGCAGCCGCCGCCAGGGGGGAGGTCAGCCCCAGCATTTT
TRBV13	TRBJ2-7	TRBD2	.	CATGTSGYYEQYF	TGTGCCACAGGGACTAGCGGCTACTACGAGCAGTACTTC
TRBV7-9	TRBJ1-6	.	once	CASSLQSPASPLHF	TGTGCCAGCAGCCTACAGAGCCCCGCTTCACCCCTCCACTTT
TRBV27	TRBJ2-1	.	.	CASNQGYMEAVYNEQFF	TGTGCCAGCAACCAAGGGTATATGGAGGCGGTATACAATGAGCAGTTCTTC
TRBV5-1	TRBJ2-5	TRBD2	.	CASSLALRELKETQYF	TGCGCCAGCAGCTTGGCACTGCGGGAGTTGAAAGAGACCCAGTACTTC
TRBV6-1	TRBJ1-5	TRBD1	many	CASSGRTGGDQPQHF	TGTGCCAGCAGTGGAAGGACAGGGGGCGATCAGCCCCAGCATTTT
TRBV19	TRBJ2-7	TRBD2	.	CASSTAGTSGTYEQYF	TGTGCCAGTAGTACAGCCGGGACTAGCGGCACCTACGAGCAGTACTTC
TRBV9	TRBJ2-5	TRBD2	many	CASSRTSRETQYF	TGTGCCAGCAGCCGGACTAGCAGAGAGACCCAGTACTTC
TRBV6-5	TRBJ1-1	.	many	CASSMGTEAFF	TGTGCCAGCAGTATGGGTACTGAAGCTTTCTTT
TRBV20-1	TRBJ1-1	.	once	CSARTLGMNTEAFF	TGCAGTGCTAGAACTTTGGGGATGAACACTGAAGCTTTCTTT
TRBV5-6	TRBJ2-3	.	many	CASSAPGRRTDTQYF	TGTGCCAGCAGCGCCCCGGGACGGCGAACAGATACGCAGTATTTT
TRBV5-5	TRBJ2-2	TRBD1	.	CASSLMTGFTGELFF	TGTGCCAGCAGCCTCATGACAGGGTTCACCGGGGAGCTGTTTTTT
TRBV4-1	TRBJ1-2	.	few	CASSQDSDYGYTF	TGCGCCAGCAGCCAAGATAGCGACTATGGCTACACCTTC
TRBV30	TRBJ2-5	.	few	CAWRGRSEQETQYF	TGTGCCTGGAGAGGCAGATCAGAGCAAGAGACCCAGTACTTC
TRBV20-1	TRBJ2-7	TRBD2	.	CSATPPLATYEQYF	TGCAGTGCTACACCCCCACTAGCGACCTACGAGCAGTACTTC
TRBV24-1	TRBJ2-7	TRBD2	.	CATSDPRGSSGNFYEQYF	TGTGCCACCAGTGACCCCCGGGGGTCTAGCGGGAACTTCTACGAGCAGTACTTC
TRBV2	TRBJ2-7	.	many	CASRDLQVLYEQYF	TGTGCCAGCCGGGACTTACAGGTTTTGTACGAGCAGTACTTC
TRBV11-2	TRBJ2-5	.	.	CASSLNSETQYF	TGTGCCAGCAGCCTAAATTCGGAGACCCAGTACTTC
TRBV7-9	TRBJ2-3	TRBD1	many	CASSLGQGSTDTQYF	TGTGCCAGCAGCTTAGGACAGGGGAGCACAGATACGCAGTATTTT
TRBV5-1	TRBJ2-1	TRBD2	many	CASSLSGRRSGEQFF	TGCGCCAGCAGCTTGTCCGGGAGGAGGAGTGGTGAGCAGTTCTTC
TRBV12-3/TRBV12-4	TRBJ1-5	.	many	CASSAQRSQPQHF	TGTGCCAGCAGTGCCCAGAGGAGTCAGCCCCAGCATTTT
TRBV10-3	TRBJ2-7	.	many	CAISGAAGEQYF	TGTGCCATCAGCGGTGCGGCTGGCGAGCAGTACTTC
TRBV4-1	TRBJ2-1	TRBD2	.	CASSPGLAGEGYNEQFF	TGCGCCAGCAGCCCAGGACTAGCGGGAGAGGGTTACAATGAGCAGTTCTTC
TRBV20-1	TRBJ2-1	TRBD2	few	CSARYPSGRRIEQFF	TGCAGTGCTAGATACCCTAGCGGGAGGAGGATTGAGCAGTTCTTC
TRBV7-9	TRBJ2-1	TRBD2	.	CASSLGGLAESPNEQFF	TGTGCCAGCAGCTTAGGGGGACTAGCGGAGTCCCCCAATGAGCAGTTCTTC
TRBV6-1	TRBJ1-4	TRBD1	.	CASSEWGQGAREKLFF	TGTGCCAGCAGTGAATGGGGACAGGGGGCCCGTGAAAAACTGTTTTTT
TRBV20-1	TRBJ2-5	.	.	CSVYQETQYF	TGCAGTGTCTACCAAGAGACCCAGTACTTC
TRBV28	TRBJ1-5	.	.	CASSLRTDYSNQPQHF	TGTGCCAGCAGTTTGAGGACGGATTATAGCAATCAGCCCCAGCATTTT